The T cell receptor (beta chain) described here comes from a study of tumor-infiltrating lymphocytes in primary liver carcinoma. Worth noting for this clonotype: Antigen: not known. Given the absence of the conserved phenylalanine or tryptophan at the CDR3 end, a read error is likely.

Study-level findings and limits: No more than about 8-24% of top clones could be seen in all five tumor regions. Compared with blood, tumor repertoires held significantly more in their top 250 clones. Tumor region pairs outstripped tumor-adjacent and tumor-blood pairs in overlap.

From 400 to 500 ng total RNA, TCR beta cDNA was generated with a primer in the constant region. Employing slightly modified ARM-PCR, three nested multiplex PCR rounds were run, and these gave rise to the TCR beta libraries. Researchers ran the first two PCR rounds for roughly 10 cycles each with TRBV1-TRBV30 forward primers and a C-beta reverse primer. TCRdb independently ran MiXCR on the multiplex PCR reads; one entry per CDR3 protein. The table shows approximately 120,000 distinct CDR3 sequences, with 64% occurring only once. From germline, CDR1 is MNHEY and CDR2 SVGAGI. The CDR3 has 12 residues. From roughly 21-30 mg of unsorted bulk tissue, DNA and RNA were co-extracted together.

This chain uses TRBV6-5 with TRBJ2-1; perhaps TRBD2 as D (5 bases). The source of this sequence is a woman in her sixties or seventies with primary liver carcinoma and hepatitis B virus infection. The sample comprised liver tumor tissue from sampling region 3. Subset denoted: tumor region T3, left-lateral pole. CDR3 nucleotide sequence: TGTGCAAGCAGCGGCTCCTACAATGAGCAGTTCCTC. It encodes CASSGSYNEQFL.